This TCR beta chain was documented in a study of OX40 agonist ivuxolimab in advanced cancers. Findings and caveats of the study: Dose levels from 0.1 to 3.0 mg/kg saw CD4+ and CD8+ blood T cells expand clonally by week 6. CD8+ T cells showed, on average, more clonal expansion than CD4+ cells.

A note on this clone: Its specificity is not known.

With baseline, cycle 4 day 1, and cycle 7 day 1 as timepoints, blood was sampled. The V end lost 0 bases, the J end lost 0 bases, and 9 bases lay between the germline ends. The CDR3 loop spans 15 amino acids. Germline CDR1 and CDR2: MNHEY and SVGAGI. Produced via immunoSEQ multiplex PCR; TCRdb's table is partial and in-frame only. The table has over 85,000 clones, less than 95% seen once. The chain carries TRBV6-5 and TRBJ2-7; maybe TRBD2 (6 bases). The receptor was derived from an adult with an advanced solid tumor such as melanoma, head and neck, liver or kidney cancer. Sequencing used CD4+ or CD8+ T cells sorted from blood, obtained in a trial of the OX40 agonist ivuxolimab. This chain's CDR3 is CASSYSAGRSYEQYF. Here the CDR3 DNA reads TGTGCCAGCAGTTACTCCGCGGGGCGCTCCTACGAGCAGTACTTC.